The text below deals with one T cell receptor (delta chain). The sample holds one count of this clone. Its antigen is not yet known. Base quality data are lacking; no much larger clone is found one base away. Evidence from a single read is weak. Library method: RT-PCR. Sequenced using an Illumina MiSeq. Public reads were reanalyzed in TCRdb with CATT, and rows carrying the same DNA were merged afterwards. The sample contains some 300 delta-chain clones, 2.5% to 3.5% of them found a single time. The ten largest clonotypes hold 64% of the sample. This sample was included in a study of gammadelta T cells in human blood (dated by TCRdb to the early 2020s). Here is what the overall study found, with its caveats: In the study, polyclonal expansion of innate gamma-delta T cells immediately after birth was reported to appear to be driven by microbial exposure.

CDR1 and CDR2 are drawn from the germline V gene: GEAIGNYY, EKD. V trim: 3 bases; J trim: 0 bases; unmatched bases: 9. The CDR3 runs 18 residues from the cysteine to the phenylalanine. The read is trimmed to its CDR3 DNA, 54 bases read in frame from base 1. This receptor was taken from a human donor. Sequencing was carried out using non-Vgamma9Vdelta2 gamma-delta T cells from adult blood. The rearrangement joined TRDV2 to TRDJ1; 13 middle bases align to TRDD3. Since TCRdb gives no J gene, matching the DNA to germline was used here to assign it. The CDR3 corresponds to CACDPTGGYGHHTDKLIF. The nucleotide sequence is given as TGTGCCTGTGACCCTACTGGGGGATACGGGCACCACACCGATAAACTCATCTTT.